The T cell receptor (beta chain) under discussion was sequenced for a study of T cell responses to AZD1222 COVID-19 vaccine (dated by TCRdb to 2020 to 2023). For the study in its entirety: AZD1222 recipients with second doses at about 4 weeks or about 12 weeks were pooled, because spike-specific TCR depth and breadth did not differ between schedules. A total of around 240 trial participants underwent TCR sequencing, of whom about 200 had received two doses of AZD1222 and 26 had received two doses of the MenACWY control vaccine. Trial participants were enrolled into age subgroups of 18-55, 56-69 and 70-plus years, which contained about 150, 27 and 61 TCR-sequenced participants, respectively.

CDR1 and CDR2 were assigned from the germline V gene (reference sequence) as LGHDT and YNNKEL. At the junction V is shortened by 0 bases and J by 13 bases; bases outside the gene matches: 9. Including the terminal cysteine and phenylalanine, the CDR3 comprises 15 residues. The CDR3 DNA has 45 bases and is translated from base 1. On the study overall, not on this receptor specifically: Participants were mostly white British and included more females than males, and it was suggested by the authors that clonal diversity may have been underestimated. Because no day 14 peak-response samples were available, repertoires were characterized only after the peak T cell response. The vaccine-associated CD4 TCRs covered the entire spike protein, and the dominant responses fell in regions 160-218 and 743-854. A significant rise in spike-specific TCR breadth and depth was observed after two AZD1222 doses relative to day 0 and relative to MenACWY recipients. Only six or seven AZD1222 recipients were SARS-CoV-2 seropositive at baseline, limiting conclusions about previously exposed vaccinees. Epitopes outside the regions mutated in the B.1.351 and B.1.1.7 variants were reportedly recognized by nearly half of the unique spike-specific TCRs. The 56-69-year group was small, and its depth increase did not reach significance, likely because of low power.

On this clone: Its antigen has not been determined. No base qualities exist here, and no much larger clone lies one base off it.

The time point tag for this specimen amounts to: baseline before first vaccination. Vaccinee samples came from UK trials COV001 and COV002, including a single-blind randomized controlled phase 2/3 trial of AZD1222 (ChAdOx1 nCoV-19) in healthy adults. For TCRbeta chain sequencing, PBMC samples were collected from trial participants at day 0 and at day 28 after the second dose. The CDR3 regions of human TCRbeta chains were subjected to immunosequencing. Regarding the original processing steps: TCRs in the repertoires were compared against a reference library of SARS-CoV-2-specific TCRs that had been generated with the MIRA antigen-specificity platform. Breadth meant the fraction of unique TCRs that were SARS-CoV-2-associated, whereas depth meant the fraction of total T cells that were SARS-CoV-2-associated. Each spike-specific TCR was assigned to its reactive spike region and to a CD4 or CD8 class using the MIRA data. Log10-transformed breadth and depth values were compared by one-way ANOVA with Sidak's multiple comparisons tests. As stored in TCRdb, this immuneACCESS dataset retains in-frame rearrangements with V and J assigned. A fraction of the clones does not appear; measured against another copy, unresolved V genes explain less than half of the discrepancy, and the remainder lacks a known reason. D and trimming come from the DNA, and the V and J calls and clone size come from that table. For this sample the table gives approximately 150,000 clones, of which 80% to 95% were detected only once. About 2.5% of the sample is held by the ten biggest clonotypes.

This receptor was obtained from an adult in good health. Recombination joined TRBV3-1 (or the pseudogene TRBV3-2) with TRBJ1-6, with 7 bases matching TRBD1. This specimen was peripheral blood, taken on day 0 of AZD1222 vaccination. The DNA sequence is as follows: TGTGCCAGCAGCCAAGACTGGACAGGACTTCTTCCCCTCCACTTT. It is translated as CASSQDWTGLLPLHF.